This entry features one TCR beta chain sequence. The sample originates from a study of blood T cell repertoires in COVID-19. Study-level background: Acute and convalescent COVID-19 samples came from the United States, Italy and Spain.

Authors' methods: Reference gene primer amplification gave nucleated cell count estimates. The data were produced by immunoSEQ multiplex PCR, yet TCRdb's version contains in-frame clones alone and is incomplete. V, J and clone size derive from that table, while D and trimming were established from the DNA sequence. The table has approximately 110,000 clones, 75% to 90% seen once. Sequencing was carried out using peripheral blood. The receptor comes from a woman aged 80 or older with acute or convalescent COVID-19.

The CDR3 is CASSLYGTGFASGANVLTF. The CDR3, as DNA: TGTGCCAGCAGCTTGTATGGGACAGGGTTTGCCTCTGGGGCCAACGTCCTGACTTTC. This chain uses TRBV5-5 with TRBJ2-6, with TRBD1 matching over 9 bases. Germline trimming cut 1 base from V and 0 bases from J; bases unmatched to any gene: 8. From germline, CDR1 is SGHKS and CDR2 YYEKEE (reference sequence). The CDR3 contains 19 residues.